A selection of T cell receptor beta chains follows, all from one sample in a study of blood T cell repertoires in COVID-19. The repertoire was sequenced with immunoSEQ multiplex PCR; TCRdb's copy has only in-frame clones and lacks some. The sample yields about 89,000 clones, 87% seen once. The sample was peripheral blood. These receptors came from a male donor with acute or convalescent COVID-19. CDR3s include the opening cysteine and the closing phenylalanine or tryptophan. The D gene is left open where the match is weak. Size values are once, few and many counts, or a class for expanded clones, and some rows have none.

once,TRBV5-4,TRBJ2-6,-,CASSLIGSGANVLTF,TGTGCCAGCAGCTTGATCGGCTCTGGGGCCAACGTCCTGACTTTC
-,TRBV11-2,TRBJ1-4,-,CASSLDGTPNEKLFF,TGTGCCAGCAGCTTAGATGGGACACCCAATGAAAAACTGTTTTTT
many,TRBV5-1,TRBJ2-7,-,CASSLARDISEDEQYF,TGCGCCAGCAGCTTGGCCCGGGACATTTCAGAGGACGAGCAGTACTTC
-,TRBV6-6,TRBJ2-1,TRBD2,CASFSSGGYNEQFF,TGTGCCAGCTTTAGTAGCGGGGGATACAATGAGCAGTTCTTC
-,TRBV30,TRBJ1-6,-,CAWGEQGVDSPLHF,TGTGCCTGGGGTGAACAGGGAGTAGATTCACCCCTCCACTTT
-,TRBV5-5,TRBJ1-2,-,CASSLVEGYTF,TGTGCCAGCAGCTTGGTGGAGGGCTACACCTTC
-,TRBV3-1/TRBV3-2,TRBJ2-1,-,CASSQDQGYNEQFF,TGTGCCAGCAGCCAAGATCAGGGGTACAATGAGCAGTTCTTC
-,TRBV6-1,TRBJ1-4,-,CASSEGWRGDEKLFF,TGTGCCAGCAGTGAAGGGTGGAGGGGTGATGAAAAACTGTTTTTT
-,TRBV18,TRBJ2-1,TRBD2,CASSPRASGGAALNEQFF,TGTGCCAGCTCACCACGGGCTAGCGGGGGGGCGGCGCTCAATGAGCAGTTCTTC
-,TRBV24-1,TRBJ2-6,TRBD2,CATSDLPGGSGANVLTF,TGTGCCACCAGTGATTTACCGGGGGGCTCTGGGGCCAACGTCCTGACTTTC
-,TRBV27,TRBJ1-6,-,CASSFGAERYNSPLHF,TGTGCCAGCAGTTTTGGGGCCGAACGTTATAATTCACCCCTCCACTTT
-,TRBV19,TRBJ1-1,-,CASSTIQQAPLGTEAFF,TGTGCCAGTAGTACGATCCAACAGGCTCCCCTGGGGACTGAAGCTTTCTTT
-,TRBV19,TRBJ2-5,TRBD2,CASSRGLVGTQYF,TGTGCCAGTAGTAGGGGACTAGTCGGGACCCAGTACTTC
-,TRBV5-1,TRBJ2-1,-,CASSLDSSSYNEQFF,TGCGCCAGCAGCTTGGACTCTAGCTCCTACAATGAGCAGTTCTTC
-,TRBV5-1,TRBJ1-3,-,CASSQGTTSGNTIYF,TGCGCCAGCAGCCAAGGGACAACCTCTGGAAACACCATATATTTT
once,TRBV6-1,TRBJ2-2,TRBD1,CASSALTGSPTGELFF,TGTGCCAGCAGTGCCCTGACAGGGAGCCCCACCGGGGAGCTGTTTTTT
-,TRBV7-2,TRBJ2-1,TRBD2,CASSLGRGVLEQFF,TGTGCCAGCAGCTTAGGTCGGGGGGTGCTTGAGCAGTTCTTC
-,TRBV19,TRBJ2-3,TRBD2,CASSNDPSGGTDTQYF,TGTGCCAGTAGTAACGACCCTAGCGGGGGCACAGATACGCAGTATTTT
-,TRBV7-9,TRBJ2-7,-,CASSSGDTGLYF,TGTGCCAGCAGCTCCGGGGACACCGGACTGTACTTC
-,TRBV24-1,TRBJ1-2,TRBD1,CATSDPGTGGVYGYTF,TGTGCCACCAGTGATCCAGGGACAGGGGGCGTCTATGGCTACACCTTC
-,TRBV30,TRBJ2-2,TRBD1,CAWSPQGVGELFF,TGTGCCTGGAGTCCGCAGGGGGTCGGGGAGCTGTTTTTT
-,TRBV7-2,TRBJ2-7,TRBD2,CASSLGASGDYEQYF,TGTGCCAGCAGCCTGGGGGCTAGCGGGGACTACGAGCAGTACTTC
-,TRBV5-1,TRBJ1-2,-,CASSFEVGYGYTF,TGCGCCAGCAGCTTCGAAGTCGGCTATGGCTACACCTTC
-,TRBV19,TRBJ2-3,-,CASGWGDRFTDTQYF,TGTGCCAGCGGGTGGGGCGACCGCTTCACAGATACGCAGTATTTT
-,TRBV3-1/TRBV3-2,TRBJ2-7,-,CASSRSGNEQYF,TGTGCCAGCAGTCGATCGGGGAACGAGCAGTACTTC
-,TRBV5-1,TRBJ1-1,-,CASSSREGAEAFF,TGCGCCAGCAGCTCTCGAGAGGGGGCTGAAGCTTTCTTT
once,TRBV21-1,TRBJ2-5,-,CASSTRGPQGTQYF,TGTGCCAGCAGCACGAGAGGGCCCCAAGGGACCCAGTACTTC
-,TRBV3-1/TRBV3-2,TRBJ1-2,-,CASSQVGGPLGYTF,TGTGCCAGCAGCCAAGTTGGAGGGCCCTTGGGCTACACCTTC
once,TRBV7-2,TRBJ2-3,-,CASSSHYTDTQYF,TGTGCCAGCAGCTCCCACTATACAGATACGCAGTATTTT
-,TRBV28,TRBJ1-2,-,CAMGGSYGYTF,TGTGCCATGGGGGGGAGCTATGGCTACACCTTC
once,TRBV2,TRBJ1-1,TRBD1,CASSSRTGTGSHLIAEAFF,TGTGCCAGCAGCTCGAGAACCGGGACAGGGTCCCACTTGATAGCTGAAGCTTTCTTT
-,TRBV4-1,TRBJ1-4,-,CASSQDETGTNEKLFF,TGCGCCAGCAGCCAAGATGAAACAGGCACTAATGAAAAACTGTTTTTT
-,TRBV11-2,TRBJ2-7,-,CASSLARVVYEQYF,TGTGCCAGCAGCTTGGCCAGGGTAGTGTACGAGCAGTACTTC